This record concerns one TCR beta chain sequence. Given a much more abundant clone one base away, this may be a read error. Other DNA sequences within the sample encode an identical CDR3. The V gene lost 5 bases and the J gene lost 0 bases, with 4 bases spanning the gap. Germline values: CDR1 MNHEY, CDR2 SMNVEV (reference sequence). This CDR3 is built from 12 residues. The source of the sample is a study of shared clonotypes between healthy human individuals. The naive CD8 subset, CD45RO-negative cells positively selected for CCR7, excluded terminally differentiated effector memory CD45RA+ cells. Repertoires were generated with immunoSEQ multiplex PCR, while TCRdb's copy carries only in-frame clones and drops some. Of roughly 2 million clones in the sample, about 95% are singletons; the top ten hold 1.1%.

The source is a man in his late teens or twenties in good health. V usage is TRBV27 and J usage is TRBJ1-1; no clear D gene. The sequencing sample was made of naive CD8+ T cells sorted from blood. For the CDR3, the DNA is TGTGCCAGCAGTGGACTGAACACTGAAGCTTTCTTT. It codes for CASSGLNTEAFF.